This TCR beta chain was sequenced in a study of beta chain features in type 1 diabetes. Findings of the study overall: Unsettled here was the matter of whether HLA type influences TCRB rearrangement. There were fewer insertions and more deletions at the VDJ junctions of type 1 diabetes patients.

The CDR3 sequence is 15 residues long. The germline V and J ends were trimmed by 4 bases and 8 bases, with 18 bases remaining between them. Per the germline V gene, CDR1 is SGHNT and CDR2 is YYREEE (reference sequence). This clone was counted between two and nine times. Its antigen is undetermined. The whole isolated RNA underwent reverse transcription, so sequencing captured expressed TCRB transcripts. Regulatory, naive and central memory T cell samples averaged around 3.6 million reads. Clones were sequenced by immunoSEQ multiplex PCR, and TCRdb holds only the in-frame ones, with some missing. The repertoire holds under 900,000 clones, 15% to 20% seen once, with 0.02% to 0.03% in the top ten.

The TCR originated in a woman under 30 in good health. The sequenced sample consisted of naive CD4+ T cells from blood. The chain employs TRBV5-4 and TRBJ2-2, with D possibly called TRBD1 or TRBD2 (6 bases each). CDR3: CASSAGTQGTGELFF. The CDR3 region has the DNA TGTGCCAGCAGCGCCGGGACTCAGGGGACGGGGGAGCTGTTTTTT.